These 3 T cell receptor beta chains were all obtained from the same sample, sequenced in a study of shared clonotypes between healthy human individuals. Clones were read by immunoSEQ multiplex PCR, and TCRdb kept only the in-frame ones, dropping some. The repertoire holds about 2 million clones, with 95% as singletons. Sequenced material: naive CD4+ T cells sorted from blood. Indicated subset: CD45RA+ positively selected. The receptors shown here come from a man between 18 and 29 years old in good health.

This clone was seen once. CDR3 amino acids: CASTQGGGDRPQHF. For the CDR3, the DNA is TGTGCCAGCACCCAGGGAGGGGGGGATCGACCCCAGCATTTT. The chain carries TRBV6-1 and TRBJ1-5; the D gene is possibly TRBD1 (6 bases). This CDR3 is 14 amino acids long. The V gene lost 7 bases and the J gene lost 10 bases, with 20 bases spanning the gap. Germline-derived CDR1 and CDR2 are MNHNS and SASEGT.

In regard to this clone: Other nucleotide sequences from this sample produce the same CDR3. CDR3 sequence (DNA): TGTGCCAGCAGTTACTCCGGGACAGGGCAAGAGACCCAGTACTTC. It yields the protein CASSYSGTGQETQYF. V gene TRBV6-5 combines with J gene TRBJ2-5; 9 bases are a match to TRBD1. CDR3 length equals 15 residues. Trimming cost V 0 bases and J 2 bases; bases outside gene matches: 1. Germline V gives CDR1 MNHEY, CDR2 SVGAGI.

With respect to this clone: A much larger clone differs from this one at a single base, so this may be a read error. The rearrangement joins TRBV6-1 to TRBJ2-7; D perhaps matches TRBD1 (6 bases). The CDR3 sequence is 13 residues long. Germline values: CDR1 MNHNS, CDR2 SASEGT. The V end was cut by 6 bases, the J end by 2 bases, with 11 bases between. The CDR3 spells CASSLGQTYEQYF. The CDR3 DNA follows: TGTGCCAGCAGCTTAGGACAGACCTACGAGCAGTACTTC.